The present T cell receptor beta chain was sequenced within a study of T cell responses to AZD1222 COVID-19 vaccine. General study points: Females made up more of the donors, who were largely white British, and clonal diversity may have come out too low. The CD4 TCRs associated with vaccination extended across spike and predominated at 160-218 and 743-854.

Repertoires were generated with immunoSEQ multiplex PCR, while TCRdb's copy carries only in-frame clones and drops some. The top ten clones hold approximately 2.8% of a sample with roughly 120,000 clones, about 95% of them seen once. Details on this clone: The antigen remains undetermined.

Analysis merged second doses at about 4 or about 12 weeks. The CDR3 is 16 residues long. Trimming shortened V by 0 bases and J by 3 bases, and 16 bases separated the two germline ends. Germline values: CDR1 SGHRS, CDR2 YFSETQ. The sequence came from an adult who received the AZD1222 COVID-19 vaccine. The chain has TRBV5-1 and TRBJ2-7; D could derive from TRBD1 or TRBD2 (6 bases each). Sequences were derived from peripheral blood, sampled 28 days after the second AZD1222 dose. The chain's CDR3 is CASSLARGPVYYEQYF. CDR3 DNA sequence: TGCGCCAGCAGCTTGGCCCGGGGGCCAGTATACTACGAGCAGTACTTC. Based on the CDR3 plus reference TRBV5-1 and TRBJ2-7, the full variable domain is KAGVTQTPRYLIKTRGQQVTLSCSPISGHRSVSWYQQTPGQGLQFLFEYFSETQRNKGNFPGRFSGRQFSNSRSEMNVSTLELGDSALYLCASSLARGPVYYEQYFGPGTRLTVT.